These 7 T cell receptor beta chains came from one sample sequenced in a study of blood T cell repertoires in COVID-19. Sequencing was performed with immunoSEQ multiplex PCR; in TCRdb, only in-frame clones are kept and a portion is missing. The sample has 80,000 to 100,000 clones; 74% are singletons. Source material: peripheral blood. These receptors all come from a man between 65 and 85 years old with COVID-19, enrolled during active disease.

The rearrangement links TRBV24-1 to TRBJ2-1; 13 bases are shared with TRBD2. J was trimmed by 4 bases and V by 5 bases; bases with no gene match: 7. The CDR3 length is 17 residues. Germline loops: CDR1 KGHDR, CDR2 SFDVKD. The CDR3 reads CATSGPGLAGPYNEQFF. CDR3 DNA: TGTGCCACCAGTGGGCCGGGACTAGCGGGACCGTACAATGAGCAGTTCTTC.

The chain has TRBV29-1 and TRBJ2-7, with 7 bases fitting TRBD1. The CDR3 runs 12 residues. The V gene end was trimmed by 4 bases and the J gene end by 7 bases; junction bases not matched to a gene: 7. Germline CDR1 reads SQVTM; CDR2 reads ANQGSEA. CDR3 DNA sequence: TGCAGCGTTGGCTGGGACAGAGGTGAGCAGTACTTC. Encoded protein: CSVGWDRGEQYF.

This chain joins TRBV4-3 and TRBJ1-2; D might be TRBD1 (5 bases). Trimming pared 0 bases from V and 7 bases from J, leaving 18 bases between. Germline V gene data show CDR1 as LGHNA and CDR2 as YSLEER. CDR3 length: 16 residues. The CDR3 sequence: CASSQDWGLERGGYTF. The CDR3 nucleotides are TGCGCCAGCAGCCAAGATTGGGGCCTGGAACGTGGTGGCTACACCTTC.

This clone has more than one count but fewer than ten. The CDR3 sequence is CASSLGQGGETQYF. CDR3 in DNA: TGTGCCAGCTCACTTGGACAGGGCGGGGAGACCCAGTACTTC. The rearrangement uses TRBV18 and TRBJ2-5; 8 nucleotides match TRBD1. Looked up from germline, CDR1 is KGHSH and CDR2 is LQKENI. Trimming removed 4 bases from V and 5 bases from J; junction bases left unmatched: 6. This CDR3 region has 14 residues.

Regarding this clone: This sample also contains other DNA sequences that code for the same CDR3. The rearrangement joins TRBV19 to TRBJ2-3; 11 nucleotides line up with TRBD2. J lost 3 bases, V lost 3 bases, and 5 bases had no gene match. CDR1 is LNHDA, CDR2 SQIVND, per germline (reference sequence). CDR3 length: 16 amino acids. CDR3 sequence reads: CASSMRTSGSTDTQYF. The CDR3 region has the DNA TGTGCCAGTAGTATGCGAACTAGCGGGAGTACAGATACGCAGTATTTT.

CDR3 residues: CASSFQLAGVEDTQYF. Written as DNA, the CDR3 is TGCGCCAGCAGCTTCCAACTAGCGGGAGTGGAAGATACGCAGTATTTT. The chain uses TRBV4-1 and TRBJ2-3; TRBD2 agrees at 11 bases. J gave up 5 bases and V 5 bases, and 9 bases lay outside the gene matches. Per germline, CDR1 MGHRA and CDR2 YSYEKL. The CDR3 loop spans 16 amino acids.

This sequence joins TRBV28 and TRBJ2-7, with TRBD2 matching 7 bases. Germline V gene sequence: CDR1 MDHEN, CDR2 SYDVKM. This CDR3 is 14 amino acids long. After removal of 3 bases from V and 4 bases from J, the junction contained 6 bases not matched to a gene. The CDR3 spells CASSLIGGGYEQYF. For the CDR3, the DNA is TGTGCCAGCAGTTTGATTGGGGGAGGGTACGAGCAGTACTTC.